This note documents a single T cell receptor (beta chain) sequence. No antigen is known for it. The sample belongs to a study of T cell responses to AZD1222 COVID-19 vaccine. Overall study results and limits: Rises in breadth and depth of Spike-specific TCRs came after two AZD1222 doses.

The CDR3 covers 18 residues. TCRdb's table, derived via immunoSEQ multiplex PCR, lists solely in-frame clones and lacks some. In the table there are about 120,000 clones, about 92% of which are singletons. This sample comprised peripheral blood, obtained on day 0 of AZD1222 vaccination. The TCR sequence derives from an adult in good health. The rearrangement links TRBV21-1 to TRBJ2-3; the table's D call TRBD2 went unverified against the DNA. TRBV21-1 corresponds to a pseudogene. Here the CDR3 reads CASSYFDWPETSTDTQYF. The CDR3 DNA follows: TGTGCCAGCAGCTACTTCGACTGGCCGGAAACTAGCACAGATACGCAGTATTTT.